The rows below give T cell receptor beta chains drawn from one sample of a study of tumor and adjacent non-tumor tissue in lung cancer. TCRdb itself ran the multiplex PCR reads through MiXCR, one entry per CDR3 protein. The table has under 95,000 distinct CDR3 sequences, around 71% seen once. The sequenced sample was lung tumor tissue. These receptors all stem from a man between 60 and 75 years old with non-small cell lung cancer. CDR3s include the opening cysteine and the closing phenylalanine or tryptophan. A D gene is named only where the DNA matches it firmly. Some rows have no size entry. The others give once, few or many, or a class for an expanded clone.

d_gene: .
v_gene: TRBV12-3/TRBV12-4
j_gene: TRBJ1-2
len: 13
abundance: few
CDR3aa: CASGQAGERGYTF
CDR3nt: TGTGCCAGCGGTCAGGCAGGGGAACGGGGCTACACCTTC

d_gene: .
v_gene: TRBV11-2
j_gene: TRBJ2-3
len: 12
abundance: .
CDR3aa: CASRLGLDTQYF
CDR3nt: TGTGCCAGCAGATTAGGGCTGGATACGCAGTATTTT

d_gene: .
v_gene: TRBV5-1
j_gene: TRBJ1-2
len: 13
abundance: few
CDR3aa: CASSPDRNYGYTF
CDR3nt: TGCGCCAGCAGCCCGGACCGGAACTATGGCTACACCTTC

d_gene: TRBD1
v_gene: TRBV12-3/TRBV12-4
j_gene: TRBJ2-2
len: 14
abundance: .
CDR3aa: CANSTTGACGELFF
CDR3nt: TGTGCCAACAGCACGACAGGGGCGTGCGGGGAGCTGTTTTTT

d_gene: TRBD1
v_gene: TRBV4-3
j_gene: TRBJ2-5
len: 14
abundance: .
CDR3aa: CASSQDRAGKTQYF
CDR3nt: TGCGCCAGCAGTCAAGACAGGGCTGGGAAGACCCAGTACTTC

d_gene: TRBD2
v_gene: TRBV6-2/TRBV6-3
j_gene: TRBJ2-7
len: 16
abundance: .
CDR3aa: CASSPPGTSGIYDHYF
CDR3nt: TGTGCCAGCAGCCCACCGGGGACTAGCGGGATCTACGACCATTACTTC

d_gene: .
v_gene: TRBV11-1
j_gene: TRBJ2-7
len: 15
abundance: once
CDR3aa: CAKSTAGLGRYEQYF
CDR3nt: TGTGCCAAGAGCACCGCGGGACTGGGGCGTTACGAGCAGTACTTC

d_gene: .
v_gene: TRBV20-1
j_gene: TRBJ1-1
len: 13
abundance: .
CDR3aa: CSAVSQTRIGAFF
CDR3nt: TGCAGTGCTGTATCGCAAACAAGGATTGGAGCTTTCTTT

d_gene: .
v_gene: TRBV29-1
j_gene: TRBJ2-1
len: 11
abundance: .
CDR3aa: CGQIQDNEQFF
CDR3nt: TGCGGTCAAATACAGGACAATGAGCAGTTTTTC

d_gene: TRBD1
v_gene: TRBV5-6
j_gene: TRBJ1-1
len: 16
abundance: .
CDR3aa: CASSRDRGGVNTEAFF
CDR3nt: TGTGCCAGCAGCCGTGACAGGGGAGGCGTGAACACTGAAGCCTTCTTT

d_gene: .
v_gene: TRBV5-1
j_gene: TRBJ2-2
len: 13
abundance: .
CDR3aa: CASSKGVTGELFF
CDR3nt: TGCGCCAGCAGTAAGGGGGTCACCGGGGAGCTGTTTTTT

d_gene: TRBD2
v_gene: TRBV20-1
j_gene: TRBJ2-5
len: 19
abundance: many
CDR3aa: CSARDLTGTSGNLRETQYF
CDR3nt: TGCAGTGCTAGAGATCTAACCGGGACTAGCGGAAATTTACGGGAGACCCAGTACTTC

d_gene: TRBD1
v_gene: TRBV11-3
j_gene: TRBJ2-5
len: 17
abundance: few
CDR3aa: CANSILPGQGAEETQYF
CDR3nt: TGTGCCAACAGCATCCTGCCGGGACAGGGGGCTGAGGAGACCCAGTACTTC

d_gene: .
v_gene: TRBV6-6
j_gene: TRBJ2-3
len: 17
abundance: .
CDR3aa: CASSYGEDSFHTDTPYF
CDR3nt: TGTGCCAGTAGTTACGGGGAGGACAGTTTCCACACAGATACGCCGTATTTT

d_gene: .
v_gene: TRBV4-2
j_gene: TRBJ1-6
len: 15
abundance: .
CDR3aa: CASSTAGTSNSRLLF
CDR3nt: TGTGCCAGCAGCACTGCAGGGACTAGTAATTCACGCCTCCTCTTT

d_gene: TRBD2
v_gene: TRBV6-5
j_gene: TRBJ2-3
len: 19
abundance: .
CDR3aa: CASRDPDGTSGKRTDTQYF
CDR3nt: TGTGCCAGCAGGGATCCGGACGGGACTAGCGGGAAGAGGACAGATACGCAGTATTTT

d_gene: .
v_gene: TRBV25-1
j_gene: TRBJ1-2
len: 14
abundance: .
CDR3aa: CASSAETRHYGYTF
CDR3nt: TGTGCCAGCAGCGCCGAGACAAGGCACTATGGCTACACCTTC

d_gene: .
v_gene: TRBV6-5
j_gene: TRBJ2-5
len: 13
abundance: many
CDR3aa: CASSRAKGETQYF
CDR3nt: TGTGCCAGCAGCCGGGCTAAGGGGGAGACCCAGTACTTC

d_gene: .
v_gene: TRBV4-2
j_gene: TRBJ2-4
len: 17
abundance: .
CDR3aa: CASNRGPAVAGGNIQYF
CDR3nt: TGTGCCAGCAACAGGGGACCAGCGGTGGCCGGGGGAAACATTCAGTACTTC

d_gene: .
v_gene: TRBV12-3/TRBV12-4
j_gene: TRBJ1-5
len: 14
abundance: .
CDR3aa: CSSMPGYSNQPQHF
CDR3nt: TGTTCCAGCATGCCAGGGTATAGCAATCAGCCCCAGCATTTT

d_gene: TRBD1
v_gene: TRBV6-6
j_gene: TRBJ2-6
len: 16
abundance: .
CDR3aa: CACNYVTGAGANVLTF
CDR3nt: TGTGCCTGCAATTACGTGACAGGGGCTGGGGCCAACGTCCTGACTTTC

d_gene: .
v_gene: TRBV4-1
j_gene: TRBJ2-3
len: 16
abundance: .
CDR3aa: CASSQDSRVAWGTQYF
CDR3nt: TGCGCCAGCAGCCAAGATAGTAGGGTGGCGTGGGGTACGCAGTATTTT

d_gene: .
v_gene: TRBV12-3/TRBV12-4
j_gene: TRBJ1-2
len: 11
abundance: many
CDR3aa: CASRPSGGYTF
CDR3nt: TGTGCCAGCCGACCGTCGGGGGGCTACACCTTC

d_gene: TRBD2
v_gene: TRBV10-3
j_gene: TRBJ2-3
len: 18
abundance: .
CDR3aa: CAISGGACGGAVGDTQYF
CDR3nt: TGTGCCATCAGTGGGGGAGCTTGCGGGGGGGCGGTAGGAGATACGCAGTATTTT

d_gene: TRBD2
v_gene: TRBV11-3
j_gene: TRBJ2-2
len: 15
abundance: .
CDR3aa: CDSSPRLAMAGELFF
CDR3nt: TGTGACAGCAGTCCACGACTAGCGATGGCCGGGGAATTGTTTTTT

d_gene: .
v_gene: TRBV11-1
j_gene: TRBJ2-5
len: 14
abundance: .
CDR3aa: CARSSEQGQGTQYF
CDR3nt: TGTGCCAGGAGCTCCGAACAGGGCCAAGGGACCCAGTACTTC

d_gene: .
v_gene: TRBV11-2
j_gene: TRBJ2-1
len: 15
abundance: .
CDR3aa: CASSPPNLSANEQFF
CDR3nt: TGTGCCAGCAGCCCCCCTAATCTCTCCGCGAATGAGCAGTTCTTC

d_gene: .
v_gene: TRBV6-6
j_gene: TRBJ2-3
len: 11
abundance: .
CDR3aa: CASLLGDTQYF
CDR3nt: TGTGCCAGCCTCCTTGGAGATACGCAGTATTTT

d_gene: .
v_gene: TRBV5-6
j_gene: TRBJ2-7
len: 12
abundance: once
CDR3aa: CASSWVREEQYF
CDR3nt: TGTGCCAGCAGCTGGGTAAGGGAGGAGCAGTACTTC

d_gene: .
v_gene: TRBV5-1
j_gene: TRBJ1-1
len: 16
abundance: .
CDR3aa: CASNSDSASSLTEAFF
CDR3nt: TGTGCCAGCAACTCTGATTCGGCATCTTCCTTGACTGAAGCTTTCTTT

d_gene: .
v_gene: TRBV11-3
j_gene: TRBJ2-7
len: 15
abundance: .
CDR3aa: CASSLVTNLHDEQYF
CDR3nt: TGTGCCAGCAGCCTAGTTACTAATTTGCATGACGAGCAGTACTTC

d_gene: .
v_gene: TRBV28
j_gene: TRBJ2-3
len: 16
abundance: .
CDR3aa: CASSLGSRTGTDTQYF
CDR3nt: TGTGCCAGCAGTTTAGGGTCGAGGACAGGCACAGATACGCAGTATTTT

d_gene: TRBD1
v_gene: TRBV29-1
j_gene: TRBJ1-1
len: 13
abundance: few
CDR3aa: CSVVGQGDTEAFF
CDR3nt: TGCAGCGTTGTGGGACAGGGGGATACTGAAGCTTTCTTT

d_gene: .
v_gene: TRBV20-1
j_gene: TRBJ1-2
len: 13
abundance: many
CDR3aa: CSARVAGIYGYTF
CDR3nt: TGCAGTGCTAGAGTGGCAGGGATCTATGGCTACACCTTC

d_gene: .
v_gene: TRBV29-1
j_gene: TRBJ2-5
len: 12
abundance: .
CDR3aa: CSTRPSSETQYF
CDR3nt: TGCAGCACCAGACCCAGCTCAGAGACACAGTACTTC

d_gene: .
v_gene: TRBV11-2
j_gene: TRBJ1-4
len: 13
abundance: .
CDR3aa: CASKGAANEKLFF
CDR3nt: TGCGCCAGCAAGGGTGCAGCTAATGAAAAACTGTTTTTT

d_gene: .
v_gene: TRBV12-3/TRBV12-4
j_gene: TRBJ1-1
len: 14
abundance: once
CDR3aa: CAMRPFGGNTEAFF
CDR3nt: TGTGCCATGAGACCATTTGGGGGGAACACTGAAGCTTTCTTT

d_gene: .
v_gene: TRBV6-5
j_gene: TRBJ1-2
len: 14
abundance: .
CDR3aa: CASSPQVGIYGYTF
CDR3nt: TGTGCCAGCAGTCCCCAGGTAGGGATCTATGGCTACACCTTC

d_gene: .
v_gene: TRBV7-9
j_gene: TRBJ2-7
len: 18
abundance: .
CDR3aa: CASSHGGTDRLPFYELYF
CDR3nt: TGTGCCAGCAGCCATGGCGGCACAGACAGGCTACCATTTTACGAGCTGTACTTC

d_gene: .
v_gene: TRBV30
j_gene: TRBJ2-2
len: 12
abundance: few
CDR3aa: CAFGGGTGELFF
CDR3nt: TGTGCCTTCGGGGGCGGCACCGGGGAGCTGTTTTTT

d_gene: TRBD1
v_gene: TRBV6-1
j_gene: TRBJ1-5
len: 17
abundance: many
CDR3aa: CASSDSLRTGGAGPQHF
CDR3nt: TGTGCCAGCAGTGACAGCTTACGGACAGGTGGAGCGGGACCCCAGCATTTT

d_gene: TRBD2
v_gene: TRBV6-5
j_gene: TRBJ2-5
len: 17
abundance: .
CDR3aa: CASSYGGGTQHQETQHF
CDR3nt: TGTGCCAGCAGTTACGGGGGGGGGACCCAACATCAAGAGACCCAGCACTTC

d_gene: .
v_gene: TRBV29-1
j_gene: TRBJ2-7
len: 13
abundance: .
CDR3aa: CSVVRGAGFQQYF
CDR3nt: TGCAGCGTTGTCCGGGGGGCCGGTTTCCAGCAGTACTTC

d_gene: .
v_gene: TRBV5-6
j_gene: TRBJ2-3
len: 15
abundance: .
CDR3aa: CAGSLDLTSIDTQYF
CDR3nt: TGTGCCGGCAGCTTGGACTTAACTAGCATAGATACGCAGTATTTT

d_gene: TRBD1
v_gene: TRBV6-6
j_gene: TRBJ1-1
len: 13
abundance: .
CDR3aa: CACSAPGGGEAFF
CDR3nt: TGTGCCTGCAGTGCGCCGGGAGGGGGCGAAGCTTTCTTT

d_gene: .
v_gene: TRBV20-1
j_gene: TRBJ2-7
len: 15
abundance: .
CDR3aa: CSASPAGGASGEQYF
CDR3nt: TGCAGTGCCAGCCCAGCAGGGGGGGCGAGCGGCGAGCAATACTTC

d_gene: TRBD1
v_gene: TRBV11-1
j_gene: TRBJ1-1
len: 11
abundance: few
CDR3aa: CASSARGLTFF
CDR3nt: TGTGCCAGCAGCGCCAGGGGGCTTACTTTCTTT

d_gene: .
v_gene: TRBV12-3/TRBV12-4
j_gene: TRBJ1-3
len: 13
abundance: .
CDR3aa: CAISSAAGDTIYF
CDR3nt: TGTGCCATCAGTTCCGCGGCTGGAGACACCATATATTTT

d_gene: .
v_gene: TRBV4-3
j_gene: TRBJ1-5
len: 14
abundance: .
CDR3aa: CASSQDSRNQYQHF
CDR3nt: TGCGCCAGCAGCCAAGACAGCCGCAATCAGTACCAGCATTTT

d_gene: .
v_gene: TRBV5-1
j_gene: TRBJ1-1
len: 13
abundance: few
CDR3aa: CASRGEGNTEAFF
CDR3nt: TGCGCCAGCAGGGGGGAGGGCAACACTGAAGCTTTCTTT

d_gene: TRBD1
v_gene: TRBV19
j_gene: TRBJ2-3
len: 18
abundance: .
CDR3aa: CASSLLRQGACTTDTQYF
CDR3nt: TGTGCCAGTAGTCTCCTCCGACAGGGGGCGTGCACAACGGATACGCAGTATTTT

d_gene: .
v_gene: TRBV18
j_gene: TRBJ2-2
len: 14
abundance: .
CDR3aa: CASSSMENTGELFF
CDR3nt: TGTGCCAGCTCGTCGATGGAGAACACCGGGGAGCTGTTTTTT